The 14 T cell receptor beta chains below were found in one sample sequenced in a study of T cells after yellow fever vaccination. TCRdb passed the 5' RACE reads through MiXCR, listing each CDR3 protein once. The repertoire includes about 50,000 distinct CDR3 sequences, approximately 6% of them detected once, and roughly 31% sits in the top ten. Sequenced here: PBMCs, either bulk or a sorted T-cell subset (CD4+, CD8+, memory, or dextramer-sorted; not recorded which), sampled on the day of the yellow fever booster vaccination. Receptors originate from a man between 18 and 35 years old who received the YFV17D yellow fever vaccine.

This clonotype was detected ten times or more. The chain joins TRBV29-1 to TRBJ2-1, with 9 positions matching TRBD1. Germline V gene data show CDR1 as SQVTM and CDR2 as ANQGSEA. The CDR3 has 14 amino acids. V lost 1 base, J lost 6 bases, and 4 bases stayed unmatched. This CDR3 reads CSVEGGTGSNEQFF. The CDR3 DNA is TGCAGCGTTGAAGGCGGGACAGGGAGCAATGAGCAGTTCTTC.

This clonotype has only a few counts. The CDR3 bases are TGTGCCAGCAGCTCCGGGACAGGGGTGCACAATGAGCAGTTCTTC. It specifies CASSSGTGVHNEQFF. V usage is TRBV7-9 and J usage is TRBJ2-1, with 10 bases aligning to TRBD1. CDR1 and CDR2 from the germline V gene are SEHNR and FQNEAQ (reference sequence). This CDR3 has 15 amino acids. Germline trimming cut 4 bases from V and 5 bases from J; bases unmatched to any gene: 5.

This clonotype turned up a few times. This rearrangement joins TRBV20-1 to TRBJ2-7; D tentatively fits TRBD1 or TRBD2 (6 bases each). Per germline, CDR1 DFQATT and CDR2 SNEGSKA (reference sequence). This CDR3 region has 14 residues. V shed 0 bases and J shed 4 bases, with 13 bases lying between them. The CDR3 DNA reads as TGCAGTGCTAGAGATGAAAGAGGGGGGTACGAGCAGTACGTC. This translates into CSARDERGGYEQYV.

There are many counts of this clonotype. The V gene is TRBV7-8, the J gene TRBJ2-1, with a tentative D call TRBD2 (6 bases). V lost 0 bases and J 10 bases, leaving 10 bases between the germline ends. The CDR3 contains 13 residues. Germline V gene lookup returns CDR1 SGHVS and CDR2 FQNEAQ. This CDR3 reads CASSLAGGGEQFF. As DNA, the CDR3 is TGTGCCAGCAGCTTAGCGGGTGGAGGGGAGCAGTTCTTC. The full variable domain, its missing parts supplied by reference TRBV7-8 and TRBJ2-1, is GAGVSQSPRYKVAKRGQDVALRCDPISGHVSLFWYQQALGQGPEFLTYFQNEAQLDKSGLPSDRFFAERPEGSVSTLKIQRTQQEDSAVYLCASSLAGGGEQFFGPGTRLTVL.

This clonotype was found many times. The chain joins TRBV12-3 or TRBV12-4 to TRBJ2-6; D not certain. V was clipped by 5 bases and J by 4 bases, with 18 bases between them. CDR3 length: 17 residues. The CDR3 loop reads CASSGPLGIGGANVLTF. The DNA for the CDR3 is TGTGCCAGCAGTGGACCTTTAGGGATAGGGGGGGCCAACGTCCTGACTTTC.

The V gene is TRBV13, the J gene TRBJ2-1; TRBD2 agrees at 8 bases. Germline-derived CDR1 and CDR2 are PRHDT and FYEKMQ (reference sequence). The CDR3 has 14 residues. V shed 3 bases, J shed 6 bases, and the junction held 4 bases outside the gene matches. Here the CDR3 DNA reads TGTGCCAGCAGCTTTACGGGGGGGCTCAATGAGCAGTTCTTC. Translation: CASSFTGGLNEQFF.

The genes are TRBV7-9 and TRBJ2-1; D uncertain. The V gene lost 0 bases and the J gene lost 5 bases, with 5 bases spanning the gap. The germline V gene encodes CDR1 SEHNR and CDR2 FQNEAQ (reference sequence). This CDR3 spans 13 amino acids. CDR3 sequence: CASSLARDNEQFF. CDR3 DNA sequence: TGTGCCAGCAGCTTAGCGCGAGACAATGAGCAGTTCTTC. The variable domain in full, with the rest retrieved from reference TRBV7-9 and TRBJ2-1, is DTGVSQNPRHKITKRGQNVTFRCDPISEHNRLYWYRQTLGQGPEFLTYFQNEAQLEKSRLLSDRFSAERPKGSFSTLEIQRTEQGDSAMYLCASSLARDNEQFFGPGTRLTVL.

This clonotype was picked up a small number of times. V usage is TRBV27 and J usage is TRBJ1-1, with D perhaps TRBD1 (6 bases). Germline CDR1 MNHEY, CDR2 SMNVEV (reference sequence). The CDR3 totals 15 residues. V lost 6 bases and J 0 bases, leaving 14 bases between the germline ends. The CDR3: CASSQLAGVNTEAFF. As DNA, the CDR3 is TGTGCCAGCAGCCAATTGGCAGGGGTGAACACTGAAGCTTTCTTT.

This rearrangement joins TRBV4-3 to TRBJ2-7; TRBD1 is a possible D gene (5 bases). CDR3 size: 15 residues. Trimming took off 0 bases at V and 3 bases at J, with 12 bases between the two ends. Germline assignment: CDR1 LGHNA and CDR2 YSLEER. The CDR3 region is CASSQEGADLYEQYV. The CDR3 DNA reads TGCGCCAGCAGCCAAGAAGGGGCAGACCTCTACGAGCAGTACGTC.

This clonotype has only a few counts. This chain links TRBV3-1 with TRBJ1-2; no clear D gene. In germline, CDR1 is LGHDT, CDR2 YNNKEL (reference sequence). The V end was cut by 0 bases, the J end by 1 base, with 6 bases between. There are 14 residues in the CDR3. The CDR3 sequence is CASSQESINYGYTF. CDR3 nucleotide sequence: TGTGCCAGCAGCCAAGAGTCCATTAACTATGGCTACACCTTC.

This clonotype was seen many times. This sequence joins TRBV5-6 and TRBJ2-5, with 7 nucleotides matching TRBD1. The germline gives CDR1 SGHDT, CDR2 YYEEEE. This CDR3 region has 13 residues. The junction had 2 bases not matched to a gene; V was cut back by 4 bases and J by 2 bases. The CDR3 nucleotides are TGTGCCAGCAGCGTGGGACAGCAAGAGACCCAGTACTTC. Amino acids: CASSVGQQETQYF.

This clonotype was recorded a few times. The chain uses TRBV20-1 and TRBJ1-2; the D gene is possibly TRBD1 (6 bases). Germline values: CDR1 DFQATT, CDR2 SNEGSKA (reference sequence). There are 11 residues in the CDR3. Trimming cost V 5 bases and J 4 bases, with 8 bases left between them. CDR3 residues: CSAGQLYGYTF. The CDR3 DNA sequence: TGCAGTGCTGGACAGCTCTATGGCTACACCTTC.

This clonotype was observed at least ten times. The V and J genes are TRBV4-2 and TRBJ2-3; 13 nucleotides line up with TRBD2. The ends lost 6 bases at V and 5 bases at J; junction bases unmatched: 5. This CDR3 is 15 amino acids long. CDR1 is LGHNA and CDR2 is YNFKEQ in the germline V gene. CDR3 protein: CASSRTSGGGDTQYF. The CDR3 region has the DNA TGTGCCAGCAGTCGGACTAGCGGGGGAGGAGATACGCAGTATTTT.

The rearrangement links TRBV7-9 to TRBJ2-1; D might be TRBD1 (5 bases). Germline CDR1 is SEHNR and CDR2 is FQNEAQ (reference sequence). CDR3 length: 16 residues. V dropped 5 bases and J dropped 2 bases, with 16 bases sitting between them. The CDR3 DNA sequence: TGTGCCAGCAGCCCCAGGCAGGGTCGGACCTACAATGAGCAGTTCTTC. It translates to CASSPRQGRTYNEQFF.